This TCR beta chain was recorded in a study of blood T cell repertoires in COVID-19. Study-level background: Sample material is recorded as cDNA or gDNA derived from T cells, B-cell-depleted T cells, or PBMCs.

Method: immunoSEQ multiplex PCR; TCRdb's copy keeps in-frame clones and lacks some. The sample has roughly 360,000 clones, approximately 87% seen once. Recruits, aged roughly 18 to 89 years, lived in 20 to 30 US areas. Membership in each cohort depended on participant-reported clinical history. Recovered status in Cohort 3 required two negative PCRs, clearance, or symptom resolution. The V and J ends lost 0 bases and 5 bases respectively, with 7 bases between them. The CDR3 is made up of 13 amino acids. This chain joins TRBV12-3 or TRBV12-4 and TRBJ1-2; no clear D. The sequencing input was PBMCs or T cells enriched from blood (not recorded which). The TCR was taken from a man aged 25-45 years who had recovered from COVID-19. CDR3 nucleotide sequence: TGTGCCAGCAGTTTAGCCTCTGCGTATGGCTACACCTTC. Amino acids: CASSLASAYGYTF.